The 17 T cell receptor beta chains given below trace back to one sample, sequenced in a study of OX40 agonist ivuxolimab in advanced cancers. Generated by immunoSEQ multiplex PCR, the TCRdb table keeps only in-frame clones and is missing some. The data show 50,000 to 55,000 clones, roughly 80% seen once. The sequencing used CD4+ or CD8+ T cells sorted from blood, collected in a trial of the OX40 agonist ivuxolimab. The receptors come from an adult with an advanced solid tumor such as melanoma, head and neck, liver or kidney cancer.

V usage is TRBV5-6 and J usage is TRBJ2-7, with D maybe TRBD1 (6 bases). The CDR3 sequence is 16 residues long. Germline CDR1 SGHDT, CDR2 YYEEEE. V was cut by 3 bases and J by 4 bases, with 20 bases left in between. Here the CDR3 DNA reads TGTGCCAGCAGCTCCAGGGGCAGGGGAAGAGAATACGAGCAGTACTTC. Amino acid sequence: CASSSRGRGREYEQYF.

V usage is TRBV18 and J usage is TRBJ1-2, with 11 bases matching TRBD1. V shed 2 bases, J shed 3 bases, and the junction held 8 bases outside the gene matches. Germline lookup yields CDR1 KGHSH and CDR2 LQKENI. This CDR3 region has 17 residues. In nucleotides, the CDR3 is TGTGCCAGCTCACCATCGGACAGGGGGCGCCTCTACTATGGCTACACCTTC. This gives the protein CASSPSDRGRLYYGYTF.

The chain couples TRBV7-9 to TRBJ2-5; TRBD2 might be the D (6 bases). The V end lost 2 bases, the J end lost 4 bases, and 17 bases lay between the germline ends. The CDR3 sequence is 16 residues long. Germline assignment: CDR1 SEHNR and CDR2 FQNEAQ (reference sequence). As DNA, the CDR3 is TGTGCCAGCAGCTTATCGGCTAGCGCCGGTGTAGAGACCCAGTACTTC. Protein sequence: CASSLSASAGVETQYF. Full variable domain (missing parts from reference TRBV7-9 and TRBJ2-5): DTGVSQNPRHKITKRGQNVTFRCDPISEHNRLYWYRQTLGQGPEFLTYFQNEAQLEKSRLLSDRFSAERPKGSFSTLEIQRTEQGDSAMYLCASSLSASAGVETQYFGPGTRLLVL.

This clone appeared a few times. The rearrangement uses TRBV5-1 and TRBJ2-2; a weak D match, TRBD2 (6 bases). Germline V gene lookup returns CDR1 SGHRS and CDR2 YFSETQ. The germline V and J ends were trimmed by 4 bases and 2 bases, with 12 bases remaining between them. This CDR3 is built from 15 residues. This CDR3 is CASSHGTANTGELFF. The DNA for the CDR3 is TGCGCCAGCAGCCACGGGACTGCTAACACCGGGGAGCTGTTTTTT.

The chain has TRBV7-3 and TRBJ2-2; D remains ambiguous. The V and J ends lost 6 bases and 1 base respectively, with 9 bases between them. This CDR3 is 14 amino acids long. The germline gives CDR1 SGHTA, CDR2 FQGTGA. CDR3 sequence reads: CASRERMNTGELFF. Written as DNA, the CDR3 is TGTGCCAGCAGGGAACGGATGAACACCGGGGAGCTGTTTTTT.

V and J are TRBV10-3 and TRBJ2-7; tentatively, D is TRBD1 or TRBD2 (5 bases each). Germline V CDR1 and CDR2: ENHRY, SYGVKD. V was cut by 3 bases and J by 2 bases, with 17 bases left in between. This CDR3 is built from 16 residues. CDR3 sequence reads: CAISERPGTEPYEQYF. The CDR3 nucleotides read TGTGCCATCAGTGAACGACCTGGGACGGAACCCTACGAGCAGTACTTC.

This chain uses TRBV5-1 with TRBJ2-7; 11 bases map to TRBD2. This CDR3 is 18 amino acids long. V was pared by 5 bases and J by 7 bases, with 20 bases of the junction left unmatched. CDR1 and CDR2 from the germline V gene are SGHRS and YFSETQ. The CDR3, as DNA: TGCGCCAGCAGACCTTTAGCGGGAGGGAGACTCTCCTCGGGGGAGCAGTACTTC. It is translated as CASRPLAGGRLSSGEQYF.

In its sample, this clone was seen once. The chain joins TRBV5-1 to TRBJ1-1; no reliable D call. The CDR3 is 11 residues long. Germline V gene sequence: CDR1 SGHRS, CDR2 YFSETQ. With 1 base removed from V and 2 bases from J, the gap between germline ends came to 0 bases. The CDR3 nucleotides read TGCGCCAGCAGCTTGAACACTGAAGCTTTCTTT. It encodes CASSLNTEAFF.

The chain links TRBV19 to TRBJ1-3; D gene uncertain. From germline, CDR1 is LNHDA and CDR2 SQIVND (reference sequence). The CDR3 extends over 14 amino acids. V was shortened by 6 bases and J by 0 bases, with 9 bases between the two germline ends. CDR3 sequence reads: CASSSRHSGNTIYF. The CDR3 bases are TGTGCCAGTAGCTCGAGGCACTCTGGAAACACCATATATTTT. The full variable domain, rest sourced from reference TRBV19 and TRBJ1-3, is DGGITQSPKYLFRKEGQNVTLSCEQNLNHDAMYWYRQDPGQGLRLIYYSQIVNDFQKGDIAEGYSVSREKKESFPLTVTSAQKNPTAFYLCASSSRHSGNTIYFGEGSWLTVV.

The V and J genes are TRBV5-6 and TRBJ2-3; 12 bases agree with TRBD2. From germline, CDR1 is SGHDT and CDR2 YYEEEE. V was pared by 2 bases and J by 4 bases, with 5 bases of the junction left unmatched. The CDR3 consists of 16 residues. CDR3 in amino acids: CASSLLAGGFADTQYF. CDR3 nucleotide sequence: TGTGCCAGCAGCTTACTAGCGGGAGGCTTCGCAGATACGCAGTATTTT.

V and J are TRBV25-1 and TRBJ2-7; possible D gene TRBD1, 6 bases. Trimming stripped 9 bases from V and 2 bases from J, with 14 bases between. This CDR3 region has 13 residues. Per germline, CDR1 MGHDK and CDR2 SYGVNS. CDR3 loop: CASTGFWAYEQYF. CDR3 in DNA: TGTGCCAGTACAGGGTTCTGGGCCTACGAGCAGTACTTC.

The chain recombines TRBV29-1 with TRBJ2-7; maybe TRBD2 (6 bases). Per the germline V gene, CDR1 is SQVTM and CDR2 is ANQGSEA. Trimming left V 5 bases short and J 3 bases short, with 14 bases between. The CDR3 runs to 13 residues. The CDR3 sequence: CSVYPGVGYEQYF. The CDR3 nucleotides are TGCAGCGTTTACCCGGGAGTAGGCTACGAGCAGTACTTC.

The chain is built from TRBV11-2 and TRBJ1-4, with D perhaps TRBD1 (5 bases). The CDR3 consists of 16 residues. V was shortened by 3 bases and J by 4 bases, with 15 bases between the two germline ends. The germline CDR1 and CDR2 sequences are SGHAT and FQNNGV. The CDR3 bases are TGTGCCAGCAGCTTTCTGCCGGGACGTCGTAATGAAAAACTGTTTTTT. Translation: CASSFLPGRRNEKLFF. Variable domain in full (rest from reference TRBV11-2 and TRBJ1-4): EAGVAQSPRYKIIEKRQSVAFWCNPISGHATLYWYQQILGQGPKLLIQFQNNGVVDDSQLPKDRFSAERLKGVDSTLKIQPAKLEDSAVYLCASSFLPGRRNEKLFFGSGTQLSVL.

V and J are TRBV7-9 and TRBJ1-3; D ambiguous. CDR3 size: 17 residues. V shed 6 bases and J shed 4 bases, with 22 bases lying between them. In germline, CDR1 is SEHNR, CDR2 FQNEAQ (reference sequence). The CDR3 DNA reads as TGTGCCAGCAGTTTTGCCCCTACGAGGCGGTTGGGAAACACCATATATTTT. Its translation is CASSFAPTRRLGNTIYF.

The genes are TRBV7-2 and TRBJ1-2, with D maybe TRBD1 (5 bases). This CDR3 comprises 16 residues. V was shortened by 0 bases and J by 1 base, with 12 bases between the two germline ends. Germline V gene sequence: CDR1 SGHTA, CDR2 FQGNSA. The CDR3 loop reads CASSLAVGRGNYGYTF. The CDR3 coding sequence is TGTGCCAGCAGCTTAGCGGTGGGGAGGGGTAACTATGGCTACACCTTC.

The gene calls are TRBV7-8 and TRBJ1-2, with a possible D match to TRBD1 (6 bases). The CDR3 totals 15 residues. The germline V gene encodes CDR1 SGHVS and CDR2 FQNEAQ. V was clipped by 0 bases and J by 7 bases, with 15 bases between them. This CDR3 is CASSLAVGGAGGYTF. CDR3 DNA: TGTGCCAGCAGCTTAGCGGTAGGGGGGGCCGGTGGCTACACCTTC.

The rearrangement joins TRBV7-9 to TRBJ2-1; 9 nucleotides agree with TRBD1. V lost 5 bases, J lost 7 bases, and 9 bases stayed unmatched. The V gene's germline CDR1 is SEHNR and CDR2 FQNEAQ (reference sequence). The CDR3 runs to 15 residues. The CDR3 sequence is CASSPPRTGVNEQFF. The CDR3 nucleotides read TGTGCCAGCAGCCCCCCCCGGACAGGGGTTAATGAGCAGTTCTTC.